The entry below describes one T cell receptor beta chain. Clones were sequenced by immunoSEQ multiplex PCR, and TCRdb holds only the in-frame ones, with some missing. The table has fewer than 300,000 clones, roughly 87% seen once; the top ten hold 13%. The sample comes from a study of blood T cell repertoires in COVID-19. Trimming left V 3 bases short and J 4 bases short, with 11 bases between. CDR3 length: 14 amino acids. CDR1 and CDR2 (germline): SGHNT, YYREEE (reference sequence). The TCR originated in a human donor in a cohort sampled during active COVID-19. The specimen sequenced was peripheral blood. The chain recombines TRBV5-4 with TRBJ2-4; D is perhaps TRBD2 (6 bases). The CDR3 is CASSYGTEKNIQYF. In DNA form, the CDR3 reads TGTGCCAGCAGCTACGGGACTGAAAAAAACATTCAGTACTTC.